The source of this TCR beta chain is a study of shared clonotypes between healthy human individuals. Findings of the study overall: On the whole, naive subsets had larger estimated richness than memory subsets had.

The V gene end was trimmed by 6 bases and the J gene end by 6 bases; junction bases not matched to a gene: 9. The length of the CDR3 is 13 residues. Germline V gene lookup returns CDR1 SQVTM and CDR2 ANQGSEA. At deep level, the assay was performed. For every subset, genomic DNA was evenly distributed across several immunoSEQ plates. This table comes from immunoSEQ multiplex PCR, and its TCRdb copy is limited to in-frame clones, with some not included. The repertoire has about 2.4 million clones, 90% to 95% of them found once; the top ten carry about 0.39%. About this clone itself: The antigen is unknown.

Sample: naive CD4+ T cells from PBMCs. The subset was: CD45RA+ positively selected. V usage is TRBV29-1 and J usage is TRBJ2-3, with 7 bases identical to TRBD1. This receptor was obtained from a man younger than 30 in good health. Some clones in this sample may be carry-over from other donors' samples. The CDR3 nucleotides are TGCAGCGTCTCTACCGACAGGGCCGATACGCAGTATTTT. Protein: CSVSTDRADTQYF.